The 2 T cell receptor beta chains given below trace back to one sample, sequenced in a study of blood T cell repertoires in COVID-19. Sequenced by immunoSEQ multiplex PCR; TCRdb stores in-frame clones only, minus some. The data show 55,000 to 70,000 clones, around 84% seen once. The sequencing sample was made of peripheral blood. Receptors originate from a woman older than 75 with acute or convalescent COVID-19.

This clone was seen more than once but under ten times. V is TRBV12-5 and J is TRBJ1-2; 7 bases are shared with TRBD1. The CDR3 sequence is 14 residues long. The V segment lost 3 bases and the J segment 4 bases; nucleotides outside the gene matches: 5. Germline CDR1 is LGHNT and CDR2 is FRNRAP. The CDR3 sequence is CASGFEGAGYGYTF. The CDR3 bases are TGTGCTAGTGGTTTTGAGGGGGCGGGCTATGGCTACACCTTC.

The J gene is TRBJ2-3, the V gene TRBV3-1 (or the pseudogene TRBV3-2); 8 bases line up with TRBD1. The trim removed 0 bases at V and 5 bases at J, leaving 7 bases unmatched. The CDR3 length is 16 residues. CDR1 is LGHDT, CDR2 YNNKEL, per germline (reference sequence). CDR3 protein: CASSQDLDRARDTQYF. CDR3 in DNA: TGTGCCAGCAGCCAAGATCTGGACAGGGCAAGAGATACGCAGTATTTT.